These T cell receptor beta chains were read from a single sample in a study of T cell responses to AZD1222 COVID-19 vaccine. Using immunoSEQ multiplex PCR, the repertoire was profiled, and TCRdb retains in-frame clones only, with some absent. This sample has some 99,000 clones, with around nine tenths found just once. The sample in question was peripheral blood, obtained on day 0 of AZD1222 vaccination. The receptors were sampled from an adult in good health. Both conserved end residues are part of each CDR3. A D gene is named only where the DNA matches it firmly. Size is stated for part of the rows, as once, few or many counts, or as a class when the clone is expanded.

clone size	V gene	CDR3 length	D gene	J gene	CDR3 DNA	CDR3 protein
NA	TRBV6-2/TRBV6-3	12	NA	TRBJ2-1	TGTGCCAGCAGTGACCCGCCACATGAGCAGTTCTTC	CASSDPPHEQFF
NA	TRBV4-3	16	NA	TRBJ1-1	TGCGCCAGCAGCCAAGAGCTCCTCTCCCCGAACACTGAAGCTTTCTTT	CASSQELLSPNTEAFF
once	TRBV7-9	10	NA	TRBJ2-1	TGTGCCAGCGTGCAGGGTGAGCAGTTCTTC	CASVQGEQFF
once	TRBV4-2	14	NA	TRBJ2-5	TGTGCCAGCAGCCAAGATCTTTTAGGGAGGACCCAGTACTTC	CASSQDLLGRTQYF
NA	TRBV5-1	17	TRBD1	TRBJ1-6	TGCGCCAGCAGCCAAAATTTCCGACAGGGCCATAATTCACCCCTCCACTTT	CASSQNFRQGHNSPLHF
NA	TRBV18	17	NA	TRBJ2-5	TGTGCCAGCTCACCACAGTACTACCGTAAGAACCAAGAGACCCAGTACTTC	CASSPQYYRKNQETQYF
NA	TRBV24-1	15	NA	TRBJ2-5	TGTGCCACCAGTGATTTTAAGACAAAGCAAGAGACCCAGTACTTC	CATSDFKTKQETQYF
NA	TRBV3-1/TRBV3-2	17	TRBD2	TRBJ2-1	TGTGCCAGCAGCCAATATCCTAGCGGGAGGACTACAACTGAGCAGTTCTTC	CASSQYPSGRTTTEQFF
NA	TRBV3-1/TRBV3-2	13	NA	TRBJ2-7	TGTGCCAGCAGCCAGAGGACAGCCTACGAGCAGTACTTC	CASSQRTAYEQYF
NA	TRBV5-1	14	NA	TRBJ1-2	TGCGCCAGCAGCTTGGCCCCAGGGGAGTATGGCTACACCTTC	CASSLAPGEYGYTF
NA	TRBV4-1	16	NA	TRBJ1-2	TGCGCCAGCAGCCACCTTGCGGGGCGGGGGCGGGTATTCTACACCTTC	CASSHLAGRGRVFYTF
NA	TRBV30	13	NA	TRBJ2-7	TGTGCCTGGAGCGGACGGACAAACTACGAGCAGTACTTC	CAWSGRTNYEQYF
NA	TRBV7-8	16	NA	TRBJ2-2	TGTGCCAGCAGCTTAGTGGGGGGAACGAACACCGGGGAGCTGTTTTTT	CASSLVGGTNTGELFF
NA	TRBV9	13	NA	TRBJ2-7	TGTGCCAGCAGCGTAGGGGGCAGCGACGAGCAGTACTTC	CASSVGGSDEQYF
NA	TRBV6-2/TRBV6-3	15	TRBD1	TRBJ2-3	TGTGCCAGCAGTCCCCGTGGACAGGGCCCAGATACGCAGTATTTT	CASSPRGQGPDTQYF
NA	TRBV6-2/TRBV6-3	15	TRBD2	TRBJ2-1	TGTGCCAGCAGTTTTGGACTAGCGGGGGGCCCGGTGGAGTTCTTC	CASSFGLAGGPVEFF
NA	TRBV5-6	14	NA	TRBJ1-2	TGTGCCAGCAGCGGGATGGGGCGCGATTATGGCTACACCTTC	CASSGMGRDYGYTF
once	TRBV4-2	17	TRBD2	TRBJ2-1	TGTGCCAGCAGCCAGTCGACTAGCGGGGGCCCCTACAATGAGCAGTTCTTC	CASSQSTSGGPYNEQFF
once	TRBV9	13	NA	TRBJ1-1	TGTGCCAGCACGAGGGGACTGAACACTGAAGCTTTCTTT	CASTRGLNTEAFF
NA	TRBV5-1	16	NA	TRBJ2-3	TGCGCCAGCAGCTTGGCCGGTTGGGGGAGGACAGATACGCAGTATTTT	CASSLAGWGRTDTQYF